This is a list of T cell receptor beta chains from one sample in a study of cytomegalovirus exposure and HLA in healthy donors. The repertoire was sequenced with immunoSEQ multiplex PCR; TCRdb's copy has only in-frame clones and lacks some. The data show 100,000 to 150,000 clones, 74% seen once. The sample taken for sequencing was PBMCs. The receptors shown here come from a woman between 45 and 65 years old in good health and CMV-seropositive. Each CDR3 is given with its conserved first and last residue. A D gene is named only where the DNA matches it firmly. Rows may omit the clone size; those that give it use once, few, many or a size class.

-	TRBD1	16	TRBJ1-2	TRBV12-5	CASGRPGQGFFYGYTF	TGTGCTAGTGGGCGACCGGGACAGGGGTTCTTCTATGGCTACACCTTC
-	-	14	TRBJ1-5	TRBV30	CAWSPDGGRQPQHF	TGTGCCTGGAGCCCAGATGGGGGCAGGCAGCCCCAGCATTTT
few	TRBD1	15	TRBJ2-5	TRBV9	CASSNRDRLVETQYF	TGTGCCAGCAGCAACCGGGACAGACTCGTTGAGACCCAGTACTTC
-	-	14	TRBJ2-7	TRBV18	CASSSDTGSYEQYF	TGTGCCAGCTCTAGTGACACAGGCTCCTACGAGCAGTACTTC
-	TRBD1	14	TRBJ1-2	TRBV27	CASRRNRGHYGYTF	TGTGCCAGCAGAAGAAACAGGGGGCACTATGGCTACACCTTC
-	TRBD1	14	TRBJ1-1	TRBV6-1	CASSPGGDQTEAFF	TGTGCCAGCAGTCCAGGGGGCGATCAAACTGAAGCTTTCTTT
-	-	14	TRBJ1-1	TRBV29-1	CSVTRGGVNTEAFF	TGCAGCGTTACTCGGGGGGGCGTGAACACTGAAGCTTTCTTT
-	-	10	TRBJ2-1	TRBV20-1	CSAPLDEQFF	TGCAGTGCCCCCCTCGATGAGCAGTTCTTC
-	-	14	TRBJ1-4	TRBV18	CASSRLGINEKLFF	TGTGCCAGCTCACGACTAGGGATTAATGAAAAACTGTTTTTT
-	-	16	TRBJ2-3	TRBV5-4	CASSPSLVVSTDTQYF	TGTGCCAGCAGCCCCAGTCTAGTGGTTAGCACAGATACGCAGTATTTT
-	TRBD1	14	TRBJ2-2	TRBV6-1	CASSQQGDIGELFF	TGTGCCAGCAGTCAACAGGGGGACATCGGGGAGCTGTTTTTT
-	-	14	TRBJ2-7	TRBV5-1	CASSLSGGSYEQYF	TGCGCCAGCAGCTTGTCCGGGGGTTCATACGAGCAGTACTTC
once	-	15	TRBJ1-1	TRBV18	CASSPPSVSNTEAFF	TGTGCCAGCTCACCACCGTCAGTTTCGAACACTGAAGCTTTCTTT
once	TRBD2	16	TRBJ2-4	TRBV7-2	CASSLTSGGVRNIQYF	TGTGCCAGCAGCTTAACTAGCGGGGGGGTCAGAAACATTCAGTACTTC
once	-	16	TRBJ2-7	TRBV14	CASSQDGALTSYEQYF	TGTGCCAGCAGCCAAGATGGGGCGCTAACCTCCTACGAGCAGTACTTC
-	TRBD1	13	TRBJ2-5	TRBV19	CASSNRGQETQYF	TGTGCCAGTAGTAACAGGGGTCAAGAGACCCAGTACTTC
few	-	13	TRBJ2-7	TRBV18	CASSPDTGYEQYF	TGTGCCAGCTCACCAGATACAGGCTACGAGCAGTACTTC
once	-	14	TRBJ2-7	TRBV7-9	CASSPVGGSYEQYF	TGTGCCAGCAGCCCCGTAGGAGGAAGCTACGAGCAGTACTTC
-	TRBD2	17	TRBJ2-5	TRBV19	CASSSVLAGGFGETQYF	TGTGCCAGTAGTTCGGTACTAGCGGGGGGATTCGGGGAGACCCAGTACTTC
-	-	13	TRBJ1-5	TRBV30	CAWSVSPNQPQHF	TGTGCCTGGAGTGTTAGTCCCAATCAGCCCCAGCATTTT
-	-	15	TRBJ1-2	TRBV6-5	CASSYGGGGVNGYTF	TGTGCCAGCAGTTATGGCGGGGGGGGCGTGAATGGCTACACCTTC
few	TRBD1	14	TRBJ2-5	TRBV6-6	CASSWGTGGETQYF	TGTGCCAGCAGTTGGGGGACAGGCGGAGAGACCCAGTACTTC
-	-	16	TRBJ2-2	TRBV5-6	CASSGLAGWNTGELFF	TGTGCCAGCAGCGGACTGGCAGGCTGGAACACCGGGGAGCTGTTTTTT
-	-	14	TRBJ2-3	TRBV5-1	CASSLAQITDTQYF	TGCGCCAGCAGCTTGGCCCAGATCACAGATACGCAGTATTTT
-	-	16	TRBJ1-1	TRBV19	CASSIYHRAGLTEAFF	TGTGCCAGTAGTATTTACCACAGGGCTGGACTCACTGAAGCTTTCTTT
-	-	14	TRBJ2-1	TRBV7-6	CASSLRGGAGEQFF	TGTGCCAGCAGCCTTAGGGGGGGGGCCGGTGAGCAGTTCTTC
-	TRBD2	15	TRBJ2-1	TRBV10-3	CAIRELAGANNEQFF	TGTGCCATCAGGGAACTAGCGGGGGCAAACAATGAGCAGTTCTTC
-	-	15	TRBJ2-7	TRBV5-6	CASSYRQRSSYEQYF	TGTGCCAGCAGCTACCGACAGAGAAGCTCCTACGAGCAGTACTTC
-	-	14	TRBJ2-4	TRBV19	CASSPGVAENIQYF	TGTGCCAGTAGTCCCGGAGTTGCGGAAAACATTCAGTACTTC
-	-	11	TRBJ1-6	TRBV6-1	CASSELSPLHF	TGTGCCAGCAGTGAACTTTCACCCCTCCACTTT
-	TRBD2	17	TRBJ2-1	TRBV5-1	CASSLTSGGVSYNEQFF	TGCGCCAGCAGCTTGACTAGCGGGGGGGTCTCCTACAATGAGCAGTTCTTC
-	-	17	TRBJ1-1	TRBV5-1	CASSSQRLGEGDTEAFF	TGCGCCAGCAGCTCCCAGCGCCTGGGGGAGGGAGACACTGAAGCTTTCTTT
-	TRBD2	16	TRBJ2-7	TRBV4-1	CASSHPAGLAPYEQYF	TGCGCCAGCAGCCATCCCGCGGGACTAGCGCCGTACGAGCAGTACTTC
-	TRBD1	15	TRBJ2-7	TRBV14	CASSQAGGVSYEQYF	TGTGCCAGCAGCCAGGCAGGGGGCGTCTCCTACGAGCAGTACTTC
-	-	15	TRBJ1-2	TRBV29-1	CSVERRTDGRYGYTF	TGCAGCGTTGAAAGAAGGACAGATGGCCGATATGGCTACACCTTC
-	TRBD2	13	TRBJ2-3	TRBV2	CASNSGASFKQYF	TGTGCCAGCAATAGCGGGGCGTCCTTTAAGCAGTATTTT
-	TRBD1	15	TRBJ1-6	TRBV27	CASSGGQGFNSPLHF	TGTGCCAGCAGTGGTGGACAGGGTTTCAATTCACCCCTCCACTTT
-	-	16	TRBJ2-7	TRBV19	CASSMSLGADSYEQYF	TGTGCCAGTAGTATGAGCCTGGGTGCGGACTCCTACGAGCAGTACTTC
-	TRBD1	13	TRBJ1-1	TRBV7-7	CASSSRRDSEAFF	TGTGCCAGCAGCTCTAGGAGGGACAGTGAAGCTTTCTTT
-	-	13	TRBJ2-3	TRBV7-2	CASSRGLEDTQYF	TGTGCCAGCAGCCGAGGCCTAGAAGATACGCAGTATTTT
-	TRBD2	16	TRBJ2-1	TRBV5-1	CASSPPGLAVMNEQFF	TGCGCCAGCAGCCCCCCGGGACTAGCGGTAATGAATGAGCAGTTCTTC
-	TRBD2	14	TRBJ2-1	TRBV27	CASSQAGAIDEQFF	TGTGCCAGCAGTCAAGCGGGGGCTATCGATGAGCAGTTCTTC
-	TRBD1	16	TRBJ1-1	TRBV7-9	CASRPDRTGGNTEAFF	TGTGCCAGCAGACCCGATCGGACAGGGGGGAACACTGAAGCTTTCTTT
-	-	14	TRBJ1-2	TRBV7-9	CASSLLQANYGYTF	TGTGCCAGCAGCTTATTGCAGGCGAACTATGGCTACACCTTC
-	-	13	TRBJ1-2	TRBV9	CASGYRVNYGYTF	TGTGCCAGCGGTTACAGGGTTAACTATGGCTACACCTTC
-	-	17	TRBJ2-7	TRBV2	CAPPGSGIGSGYYEQYF	TGTGCCCCCCCTGGTTCGGGCATTGGATCAGGGTACTACGAGCAGTACTTC
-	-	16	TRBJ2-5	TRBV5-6	CASSPGAGRSKETQYF	TGTGCCAGCAGCCCAGGGGCAGGACGAAGCAAGGAGACCCAGTACTTC
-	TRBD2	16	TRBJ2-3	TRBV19	CASSIGGTISTDTQYF	TGTGCCAGTAGTATAGGGGGGACTATTAGCACAGATACGCAGTATTTT
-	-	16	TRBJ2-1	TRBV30	CAWADVAGAKYNEQFF	TGTGCCTGGGCAGACGTTGCGGGGGCGAAATACAATGAGCAGTTCTTC
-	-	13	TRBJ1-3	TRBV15	CATSRGEGNTIYF	TGTGCCACCAGCAGAGGCGAAGGAAACACCATATATTTT
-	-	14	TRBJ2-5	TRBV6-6	CASSTRDIGETQYF	TGTGCCAGCAGTACCCGGGACATTGGGGAGACCCAGTACTTC
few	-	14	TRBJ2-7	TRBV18	CASSELRTADEQYF	TGTGCCAGCTCAGAACTCCGGACAGCCGACGAGCAGTACTTC
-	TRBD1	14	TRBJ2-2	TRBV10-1	CASRGTGDAGELFF	TGCGCCAGCAGGGGGACAGGGGACGCCGGGGAGCTGTTTTTT